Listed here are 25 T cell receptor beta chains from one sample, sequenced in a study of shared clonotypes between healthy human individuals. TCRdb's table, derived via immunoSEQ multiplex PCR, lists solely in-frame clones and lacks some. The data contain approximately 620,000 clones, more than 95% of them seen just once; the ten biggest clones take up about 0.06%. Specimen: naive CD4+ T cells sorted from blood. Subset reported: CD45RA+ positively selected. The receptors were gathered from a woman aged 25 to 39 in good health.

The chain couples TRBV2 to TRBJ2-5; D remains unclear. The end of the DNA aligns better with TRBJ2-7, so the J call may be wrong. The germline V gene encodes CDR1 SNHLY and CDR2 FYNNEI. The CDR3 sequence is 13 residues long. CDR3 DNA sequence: TGTGCCAGCAGTATGGACGGGTTTTACGAGCAGTACTTC. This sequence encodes CASSMDGFYEQYF.

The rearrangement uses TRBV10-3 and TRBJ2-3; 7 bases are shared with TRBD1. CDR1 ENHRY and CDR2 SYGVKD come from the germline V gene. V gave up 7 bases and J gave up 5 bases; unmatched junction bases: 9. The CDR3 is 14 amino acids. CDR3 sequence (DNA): TGTGCCATCAATCGACAGGGTTTGGGAGATACGCAGTATTTT. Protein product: CAINRQGLGDTQYF.

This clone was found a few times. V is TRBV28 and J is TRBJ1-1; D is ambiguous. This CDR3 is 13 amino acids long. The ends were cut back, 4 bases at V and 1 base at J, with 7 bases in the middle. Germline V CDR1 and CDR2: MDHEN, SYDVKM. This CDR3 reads CASSSETNTEAFF. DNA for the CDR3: TGTGCCAGCAGTTCGGAAACGAACACTGAAGCTTTCTTT.

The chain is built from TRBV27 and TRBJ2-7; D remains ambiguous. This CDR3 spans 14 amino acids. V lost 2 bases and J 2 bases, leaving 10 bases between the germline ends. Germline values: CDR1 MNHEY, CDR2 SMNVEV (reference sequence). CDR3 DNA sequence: TGTGCCAGCAGTTTAATGTACCCCCCCTACGAGCAGTACTTC. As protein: CASSLMYPPYEQYF.

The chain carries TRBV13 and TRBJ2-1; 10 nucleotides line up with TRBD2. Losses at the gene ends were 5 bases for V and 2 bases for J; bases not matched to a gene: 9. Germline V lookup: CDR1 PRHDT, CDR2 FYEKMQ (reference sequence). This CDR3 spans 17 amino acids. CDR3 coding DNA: TGTGCCAGCAGCGTAAAAGCGGGAGGGCCGACCTACAATGAGCAGTTCTTC. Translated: CASSVKAGGPTYNEQFF.

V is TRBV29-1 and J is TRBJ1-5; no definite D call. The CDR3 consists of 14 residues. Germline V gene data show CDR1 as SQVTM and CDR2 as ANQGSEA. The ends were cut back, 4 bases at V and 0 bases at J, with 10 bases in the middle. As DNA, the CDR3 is TGCAGCGTTGGTTTCGGATATAGCAATCAGCCCCAGCATTTT. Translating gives CSVGFGYSNQPQHF.

The CDR3 bases are TGTGCCAGCAGCCTCCCCGGGGGCGGTGAGCAGTTCTTC. As protein: CASSLPGGGEQFF. The chain has TRBV28 and TRBJ2-1, with D possibly called TRBD1 or TRBD2 (6 bases each). This CDR3 region has 13 residues. CDR1 and CDR2 from the germline V gene are MDHEN and SYDVKM. Trimming left V 6 bases short and J 9 bases short, with 15 bases between.

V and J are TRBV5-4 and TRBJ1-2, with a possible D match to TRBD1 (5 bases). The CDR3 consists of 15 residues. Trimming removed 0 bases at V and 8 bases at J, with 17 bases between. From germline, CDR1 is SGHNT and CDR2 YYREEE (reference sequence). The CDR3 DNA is TGTGCCAGCAGCTTGGATTCCGCAGGGTCAAGAGGCTACACCTTC. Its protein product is CASSLDSAGSRGYTF.

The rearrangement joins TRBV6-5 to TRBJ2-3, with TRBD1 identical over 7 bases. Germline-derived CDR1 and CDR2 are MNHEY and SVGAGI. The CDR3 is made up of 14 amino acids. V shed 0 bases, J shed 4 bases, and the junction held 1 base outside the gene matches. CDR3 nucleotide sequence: TGTGCCAGCAGTTACTCCCAGGGGGCAGATACGCAGTATTTT. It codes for CASSYSQGADTQYF.

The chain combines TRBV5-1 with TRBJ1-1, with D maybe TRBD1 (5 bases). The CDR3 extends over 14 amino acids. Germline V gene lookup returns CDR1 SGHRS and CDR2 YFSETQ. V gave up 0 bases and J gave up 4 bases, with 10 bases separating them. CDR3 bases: TGCGCCAGCAGCTTGGAGGGGCCATCCACTGAAGCTTTCTTT. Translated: CASSLEGPSTEAFF. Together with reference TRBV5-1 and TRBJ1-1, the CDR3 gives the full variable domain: KAGVTQTPRYLIKTRGQQVTLSCSPISGHRSVSWYQQTPGQGLQFLFEYFSETQRNKGNFPGRFSGRQFSNSRSEMNVSTLELGDSALYLCASSLEGPSTEAFFGQGTRLTVV.

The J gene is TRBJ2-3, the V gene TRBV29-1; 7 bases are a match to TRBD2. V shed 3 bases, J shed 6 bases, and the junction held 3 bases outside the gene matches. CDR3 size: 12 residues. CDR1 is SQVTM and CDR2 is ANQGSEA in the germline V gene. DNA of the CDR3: TGCAGCGTTGACGGGAGGCCCGATACGCAGTATTTT. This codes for CSVDGRPDTQYF.

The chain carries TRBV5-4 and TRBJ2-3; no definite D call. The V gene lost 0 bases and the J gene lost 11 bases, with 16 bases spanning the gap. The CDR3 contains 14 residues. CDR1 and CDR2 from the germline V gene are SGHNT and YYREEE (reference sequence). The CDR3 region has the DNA TGTGCCAGCAGCTTGGCGGAGCAGGAGCAAAGGCAGTATTTT. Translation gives CASSLAEQEQRQYF.

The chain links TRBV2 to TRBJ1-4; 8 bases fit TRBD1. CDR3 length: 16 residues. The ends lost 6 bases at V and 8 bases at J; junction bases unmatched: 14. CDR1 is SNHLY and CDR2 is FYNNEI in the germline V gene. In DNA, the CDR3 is TGTGCCAGCAGCCCAATTCTCGGGACAGGACGAGAAAAACTGTTTTTT. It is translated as CASSPILGTGREKLFF.

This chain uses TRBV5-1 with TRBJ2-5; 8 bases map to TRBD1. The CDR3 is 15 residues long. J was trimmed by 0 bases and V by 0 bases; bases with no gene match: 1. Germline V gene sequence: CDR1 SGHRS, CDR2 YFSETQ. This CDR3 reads CASSLGDRYQETQYF. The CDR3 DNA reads TGCGCCAGCAGCTTGGGGGACAGGTACCAAGAGACCCAGTACTTC.

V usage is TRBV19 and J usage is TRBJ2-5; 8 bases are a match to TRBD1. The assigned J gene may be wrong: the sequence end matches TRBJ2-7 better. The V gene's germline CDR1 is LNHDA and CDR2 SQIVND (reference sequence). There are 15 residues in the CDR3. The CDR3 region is CASSTRRTGLAEQYF. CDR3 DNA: TGTGCCAGTAGTACCCGACGGACAGGGCTGGCCGAGCAGTACTTC.

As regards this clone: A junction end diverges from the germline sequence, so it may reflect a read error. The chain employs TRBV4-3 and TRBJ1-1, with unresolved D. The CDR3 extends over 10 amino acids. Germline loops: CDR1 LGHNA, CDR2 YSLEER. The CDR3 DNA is TGCGCCAGCAGCCAAGGACACACACGCTTT. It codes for CASSQGHTRF.

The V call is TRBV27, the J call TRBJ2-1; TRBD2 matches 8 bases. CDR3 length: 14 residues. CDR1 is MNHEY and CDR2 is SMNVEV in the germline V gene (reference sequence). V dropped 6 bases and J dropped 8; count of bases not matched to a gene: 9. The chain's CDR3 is CASRLAGMFDEQFF. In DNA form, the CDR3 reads TGTGCCAGCAGGTTAGCGGGGATGTTTGATGAGCAGTTCTTC.

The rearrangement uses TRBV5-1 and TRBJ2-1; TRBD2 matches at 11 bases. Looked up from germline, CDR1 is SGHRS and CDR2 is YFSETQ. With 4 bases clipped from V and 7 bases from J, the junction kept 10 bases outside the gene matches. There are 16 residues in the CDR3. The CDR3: CASSTVTSGTVNEQFF. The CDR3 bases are TGCGCCAGCAGCACCGTGACTAGCGGGACGGTAAATGAGCAGTTCTTC.

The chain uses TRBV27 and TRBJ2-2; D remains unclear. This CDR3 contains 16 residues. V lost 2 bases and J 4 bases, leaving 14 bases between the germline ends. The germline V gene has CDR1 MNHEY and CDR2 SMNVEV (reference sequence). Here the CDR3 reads CASSLKGRWGTGELFF. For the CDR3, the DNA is TGTGCCAGCAGTTTAAAGGGTCGGTGGGGCACCGGGGAGCTGTTTTTT.

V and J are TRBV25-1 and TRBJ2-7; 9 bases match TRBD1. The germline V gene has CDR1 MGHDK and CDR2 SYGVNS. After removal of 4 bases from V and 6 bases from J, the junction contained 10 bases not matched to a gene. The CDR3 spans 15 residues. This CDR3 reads CASSASGTGKAEQYF. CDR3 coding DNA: TGTGCCAGCAGTGCTTCCGGGACAGGGAAGGCCGAGCAGTACTTC.

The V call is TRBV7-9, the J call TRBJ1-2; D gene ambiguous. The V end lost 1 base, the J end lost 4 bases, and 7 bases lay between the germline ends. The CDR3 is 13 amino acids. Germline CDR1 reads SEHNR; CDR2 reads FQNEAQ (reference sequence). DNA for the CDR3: TGTGCCAGCAGCTTAGATACAACCTATGGCTACACCTTC. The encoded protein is CASSLDTTYGYTF.

The CDR3 DNA reads TGTGCCAGCAGTCGAACCGGGACAATGACCTACGAGCAGTACTTC. This sequence encodes CASSRTGTMTYEQYF. The chain employs TRBV28 and TRBJ2-7; TRBD1 is a possible D gene (6 bases). Deletions cut 5 bases from V and 2 bases from J, with 16 bases between. The CDR3 has 15 amino acids. CDR1 is MDHEN, CDR2 SYDVKM, per germline.

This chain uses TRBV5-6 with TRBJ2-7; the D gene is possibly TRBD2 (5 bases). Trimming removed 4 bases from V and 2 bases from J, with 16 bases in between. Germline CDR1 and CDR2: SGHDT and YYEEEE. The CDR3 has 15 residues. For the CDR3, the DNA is TGTGCCAGCAGCCATCGGGCTAGCCACCCCTACGAGCAGTACTTC. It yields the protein CASSHRASHPYEQYF.

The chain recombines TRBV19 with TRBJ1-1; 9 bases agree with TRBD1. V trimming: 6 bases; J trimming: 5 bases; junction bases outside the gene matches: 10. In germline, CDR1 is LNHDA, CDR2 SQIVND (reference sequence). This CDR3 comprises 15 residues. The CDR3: CASRLQVDRGTEAFF. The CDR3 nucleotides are TGTGCCAGTAGACTCCAGGTGGACAGGGGAACTGAAGCTTTCTTT.

The CDR3 protein is CASSPLAGSYNEQFF. CDR3 DNA: TGTGCCAGCAGTCCCCTAGCGGGCTCCTACAATGAGCAGTTCTTC. This rearrangement joins TRBV25-1 to TRBJ2-1; 8 bases map to TRBD2. The CDR3 has 15 residues. With 5 bases clipped from V and 0 bases from J, the junction kept 3 bases outside the gene matches. Germline-derived CDR1 and CDR2 are MGHDK and SYGVNS.